The 21 T cell receptor beta chains given below trace back to one sample, sequenced in a study of monozygotic twins with inflammatory bowel disease. Following a re-call of the 5' RACE reads, TCRdb has one entry per CDR3 protein and lacks DNA. The sample data list about 420,000 distinct CDR3 sequences. Sample: blood. All receptors come from a human donor with ulcerative colitis or Crohn's disease, or a healthy co-twin of an affected twin (not recorded which).

The V gene is TRBV7-9, the J gene TRBJ2-7; TCRdb names TRBD1, which stays unverified in the absence of DNA. The CDR3 has 12 residues. CDR1 and CDR2 (germline): SEHNR, FQNEAQ (reference sequence). The CDR3: CATGQGAYEQYF.

The chain joins TRBV7-2 to TRBJ2-7; lacking DNA, the TRBD2 call made by TCRdb goes unchecked. The germline V gene has CDR1 SGHTA and CDR2 FQGNSA. The CDR3 totals 13 residues. The CDR3 is CASSRGPWSEQYF.

The rearrangement joins TRBV6-1 to TRBJ1-5. The CDR3 runs 15 residues. Germline V gene lookup returns CDR1 MNHNS and CDR2 SASEGT. CDR3: CASSKGPFGNQPQHF.

The chain has TRBV3-1 and TRBJ2-3; TCRdb designates TRBD1, a call that cannot be tested without DNA. Germline assignment: CDR1 LGHDT and CDR2 YNNKEL (reference sequence). The length of the CDR3 is 15 residues. CDR3 amino acids: CASSGGPSKSDTQYF.

The V call is TRBV6-6, the J call TRBJ2-7; lacking DNA, the TRBD1 call made by TCRdb goes unchecked. The CDR3 is 12 amino acids. CDR1 is MNHNY, CDR2 SVGAGI, per germline (reference sequence). The CDR3 is CASNKQGYEQYF.

The J gene is TRBJ2-7, the V gene TRBV10-3; no DNA is available, so the TRBD2 call from TCRdb remains unchecked. Per germline, CDR1 ENHRY and CDR2 SYGVKD. This CDR3 is built from 15 residues. Here the CDR3 reads CAIDNGLAGADEQYF.

This chain joins TRBV30 and TRBJ1-5; TCRdb's D call, TRBD1, is unchecked because there is no DNA. The germline CDR1 and CDR2 sequences are GTSNPN and SVGIG (reference sequence). CDR3 size: 17 residues. The CDR3 loop reads CAWSAFTSLGRNQPQHF. The full variable domain, its missing parts supplied by reference TRBV30 and TRBJ1-5, is SQTIHQWPATLVQPVGSPLSLECTVEGTSNPNLYWYRQAAGRGLQLLFYSVGIGQISSEVPQNLSASRPQDRQFILSSKKLLLSDSGFYLCAWSAFTSLGRNQPQHFGDGTRLSIL.

The genes are TRBV24-1 and TRBJ2-3; TCRdb proposes TRBD2, but this gene call is untestable without DNA. CDR1 KGHDR and CDR2 SFDVKD come from the germline V gene. The CDR3 is made up of 15 amino acids. This CDR3 is CATIRGWGGPDTQYF.

The genes are TRBV5-1 and TRBJ1-1. From germline, CDR1 is SGHRS and CDR2 YFSETQ. The length of the CDR3 is 15 residues. The CDR3: CASSLVAPLNTEAFF. Full variable domain (outside the CDR3, taken from reference TRBV5-1 and TRBJ1-1): KAGVTQTPRYLIKTRGQQVTLSCSPISGHRSVSWYQQTPGQGLQFLFEYFSETQRNKGNFPGRFSGRQFSNSRSEMNVSTLELGDSALYLCASSLVAPLNTEAFFGQGTRLTVV.

The genes are TRBV2 and TRBJ2-6; TCRdb proposes TRBD2, but this gene call is untestable without DNA. The CDR3 is 14 residues long. Germline V CDR1 and CDR2: SNHLY, FYNNEI. The CDR3 spells CASDGRAGANVLTF.

The chain recombines TRBV2 with TRBJ2-1; without DNA, the TCRdb call of TRBD2 cannot be checked. There are 15 residues in the CDR3. Germline V gives CDR1 SNHLY, CDR2 FYNNEI. The chain's CDR3 is CASSWTSGRANEQFF. The whole variable domain, remainder taken from reference TRBV2 and TRBJ2-1, is EPEVTQTPSHQVTQMGQEVILRCVPISNHLYFYWYRQILGQKVEFLVSFYNNEISEKSEIFDDQFSVERPDGSNFTLKIRSTKLEDSAMYFCASSWTSGRANEQFFGPGTRLTVL.

The chain links TRBV3-1 to TRBJ2-1; TCRdb gives TRBD2 as the D gene, but with no DNA this cannot be confirmed. Germline V gene lookup returns CDR1 LGHDT and CDR2 YNNKEL (reference sequence). This CDR3 contains 16 residues. CDR3 loop: CASSPRLAGGNNEQFF.

This sequence joins TRBV5-1 and TRBJ2-7. Germline loops: CDR1 SGHRS, CDR2 YFSETQ. The CDR3 is made up of 12 amino acids. The CDR3 is CASSSGPYEQYF.

The gene calls are TRBV6-4 and TRBJ1-2. Germline V gives CDR1 MRHNA, CDR2 SNTAGT. The CDR3 is 13 residues long. The CDR3 reads CASSASPNYGYTF.

The rearrangement links TRBV5-4 to TRBJ2-1; the D call of TRBD2 rests on TCRdb alone, since no DNA is present to check it. The CDR3 sequence is 15 residues long. CDR1 is SGHNT and CDR2 is YYREEE in the germline V gene (reference sequence). The CDR3 protein is CASSLGLAGYNEQFF. The whole variable domain, remainder taken from reference TRBV5-4 and TRBJ2-1, is ETGVTQSPTHLIKTRGQQVTLRCSSQSGHNTVSWYQQALGQGPQFIFQYYREEENGRGNFPPRFSGLQFPNYSSELNVNALELDDSALYLCASSLGLAGYNEQFFGPGTRLTVL.

V usage is TRBV12-3 or TRBV12-4 and J usage is TRBJ1-5; TCRdb indicates TRBD1, and absent DNA this call remains unverified. This CDR3 spans 14 amino acids. This chain's CDR3 is CASSSLDKGQPQHF.

V is TRBV5-6 and J is TRBJ2-3; the D gene TCRdb calls, TRBD2, cannot be checked with no DNA. The CDR3 length is 14 residues. CDR1 is SGHDT and CDR2 is YYEEEE in the germline V gene. CDR3 amino acids: CASSLAQAPDTQYF.

This chain links TRBV7-8 with TRBJ1-1. Germline-derived CDR1 and CDR2 are SGHVS and FQNEAQ. The CDR3 loop spans 15 amino acids. CDR3 sequence: CASSDRRISNTEAFF.

The chain links TRBV6-5 to TRBJ2-2; TCRdb lists TRBD2, though no DNA is available to test this call. CDR1 and CDR2 from the germline V gene are MNHEY and SVGAGI. There are 14 residues in the CDR3. CDR3 sequence: CASSYGGVTGELFF.

The chain links TRBV5-1 to TRBJ2-5; TCRdb gives TRBD1 as the D gene, but with no DNA this cannot be confirmed. Germline V CDR1 and CDR2: SGHRS, YFSETQ. This CDR3 has 16 residues. The chain's CDR3 is CASSLGTRDSQETQYF.

The V and J genes are TRBV2 and TRBJ2-3; TCRdb calls TRBD2, which cannot be checked without DNA. This CDR3 spans 17 amino acids. CDR1 and CDR2 from the germline V gene are SNHLY and FYNNEI. This CDR3 reads CASSDPRLAGDQDTQYF.